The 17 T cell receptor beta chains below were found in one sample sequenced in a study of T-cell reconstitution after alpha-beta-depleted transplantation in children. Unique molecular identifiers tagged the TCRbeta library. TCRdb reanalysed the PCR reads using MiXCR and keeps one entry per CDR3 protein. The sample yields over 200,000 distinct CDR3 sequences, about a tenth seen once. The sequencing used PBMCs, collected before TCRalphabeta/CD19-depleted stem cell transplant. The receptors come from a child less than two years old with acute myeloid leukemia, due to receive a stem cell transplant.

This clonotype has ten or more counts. The CDR3 here is CASSTTGSYEQYF. In DNA form, the CDR3 reads TGTGCCAGCAGCACGACAGGGAGCTACGAGCAGTACTTC. The chain links TRBV5-5 to TRBJ2-7; 7 nucleotides match TRBD1. CDR3 size: 13 residues. In germline, CDR1 is SGHKS, CDR2 YYEKEE (reference sequence). Trimming cost V 4 bases and J 3 bases; bases outside gene matches: 4.

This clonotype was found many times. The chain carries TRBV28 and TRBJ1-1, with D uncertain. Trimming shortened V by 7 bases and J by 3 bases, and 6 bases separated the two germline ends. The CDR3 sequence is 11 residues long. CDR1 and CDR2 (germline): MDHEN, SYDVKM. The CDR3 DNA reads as TGTGCCAGCAAGGGCTACACTGAAGCTTTCTTT. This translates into CASKGYTEAFF.

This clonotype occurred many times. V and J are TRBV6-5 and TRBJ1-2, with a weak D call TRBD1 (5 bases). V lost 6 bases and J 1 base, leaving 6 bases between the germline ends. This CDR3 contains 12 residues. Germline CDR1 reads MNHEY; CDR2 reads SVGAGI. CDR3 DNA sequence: TGTGCCAGCAGCGACAGTAACTATGGCTACACCTTC. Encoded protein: CASSDSNYGYTF.

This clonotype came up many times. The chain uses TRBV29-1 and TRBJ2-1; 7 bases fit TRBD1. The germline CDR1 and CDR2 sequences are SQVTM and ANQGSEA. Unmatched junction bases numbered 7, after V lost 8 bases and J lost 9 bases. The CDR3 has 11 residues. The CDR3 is CSMGTALEQFF. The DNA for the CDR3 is TGCAGCATGGGGACAGCCCTTGAGCAGTTCTTC.

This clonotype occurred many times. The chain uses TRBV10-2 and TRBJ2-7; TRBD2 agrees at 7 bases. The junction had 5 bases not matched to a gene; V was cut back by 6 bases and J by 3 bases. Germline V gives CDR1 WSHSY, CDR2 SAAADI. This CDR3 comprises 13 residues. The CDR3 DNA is TGCGCCAGCAGAATAGCGGGCTTCTACGAGCAGTACTTC. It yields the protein CASRIAGFYEQYF.

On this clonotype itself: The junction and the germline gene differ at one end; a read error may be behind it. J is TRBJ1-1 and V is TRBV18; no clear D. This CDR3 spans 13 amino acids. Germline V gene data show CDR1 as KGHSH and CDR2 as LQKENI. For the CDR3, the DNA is TGTGCCAGCTCACCCCGGAAGAACACCGAAGCTTTCTTT. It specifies CASSPRKNTEAFF.

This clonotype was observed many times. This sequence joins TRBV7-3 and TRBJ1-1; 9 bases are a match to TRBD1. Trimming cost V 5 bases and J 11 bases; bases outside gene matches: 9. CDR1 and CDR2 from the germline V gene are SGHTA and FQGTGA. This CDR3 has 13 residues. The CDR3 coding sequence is TGTGCCAGCAGCGAGGACAGGGGAGGTACGGCTTTCTTT. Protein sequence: CASSEDRGGTAFF.

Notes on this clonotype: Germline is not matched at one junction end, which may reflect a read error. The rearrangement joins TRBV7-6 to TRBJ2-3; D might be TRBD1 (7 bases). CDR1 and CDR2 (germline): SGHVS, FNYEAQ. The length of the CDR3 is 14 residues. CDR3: CGSGQGGGADTQYF. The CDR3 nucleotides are TGTGGCAGCGGCCAGGGGGGAGGCGCAGATACGCAGTATTTT.

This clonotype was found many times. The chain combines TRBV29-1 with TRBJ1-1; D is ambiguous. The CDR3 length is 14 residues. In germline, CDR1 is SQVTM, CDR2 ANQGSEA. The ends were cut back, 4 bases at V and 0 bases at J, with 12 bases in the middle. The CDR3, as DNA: TGCAGCGTTGCGGGCAGACACATGAACACTGAAGCTTTCTTT. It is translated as CSVAGRHMNTEAFF.

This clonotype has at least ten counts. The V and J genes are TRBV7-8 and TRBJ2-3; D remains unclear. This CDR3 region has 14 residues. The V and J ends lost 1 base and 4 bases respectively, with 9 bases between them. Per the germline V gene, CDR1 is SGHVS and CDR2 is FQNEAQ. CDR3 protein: CASSLEGNSDTQYF. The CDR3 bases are TGTGCCAGCAGCTTAGAAGGGAATTCAGATACGCAGTATTTT.

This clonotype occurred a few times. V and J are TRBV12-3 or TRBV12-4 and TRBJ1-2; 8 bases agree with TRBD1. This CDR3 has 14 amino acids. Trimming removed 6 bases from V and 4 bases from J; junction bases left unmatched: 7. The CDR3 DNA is TGTGCCAGCAGCTCTTACAGGGGGAGCTATGGCTACACCTTC. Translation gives CASSSYRGSYGYTF.

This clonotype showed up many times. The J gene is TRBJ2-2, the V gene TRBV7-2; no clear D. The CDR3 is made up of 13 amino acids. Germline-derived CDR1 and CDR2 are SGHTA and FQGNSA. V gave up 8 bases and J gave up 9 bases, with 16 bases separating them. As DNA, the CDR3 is TGTGCCAGCCGTCTTAGAGCACAGCGGGAGCTGTTTTTT. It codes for CASRLRAQRELFF.

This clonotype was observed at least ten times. The CDR3 loop is CASSVSNEQYF. CDR3 nucleotide sequence: TGTGCCAGCAGTGTTAGTAACGAGCAGTACTTC. V and J are TRBV2 and TRBJ2-7, with D uncertain. V gave up 4 bases and J gave up 5 bases, with 6 bases separating them. This CDR3 contains 11 residues. Germline CDR1 SNHLY, CDR2 FYNNEI.

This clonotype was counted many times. The CDR3: CASRTHRDSQGKLFF. CDR3 nucleotides: TGTGCCAGTAGGACCCACCGGGACAGCCAAGGAAAACTGTTTTTT. The chain uses TRBV19 and TRBJ1-4; 7 nucleotides align to TRBD1. This CDR3 has 15 amino acids. Germline loops: CDR1 LNHDA, CDR2 SQIVND (reference sequence). Unmatched junction bases numbered 14, after V lost 6 bases and J lost 10 bases.

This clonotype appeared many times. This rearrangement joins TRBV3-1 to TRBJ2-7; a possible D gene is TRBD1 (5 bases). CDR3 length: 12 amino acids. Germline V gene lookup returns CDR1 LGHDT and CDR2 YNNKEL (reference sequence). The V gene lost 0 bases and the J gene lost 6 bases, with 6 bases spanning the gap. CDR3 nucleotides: TGTGCCAGCAGCCAAGAAAGGGGCGAGCAGTACTTC. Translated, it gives CASSQERGEQYF.

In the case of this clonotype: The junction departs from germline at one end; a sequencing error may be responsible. The CDR3: CATSLSGPNHYEQYF. In DNA form, the CDR3 reads TGTGCCACCAGCCTGTCTGGTCCGAACCACTACGAGCAGTACTTC. J is TRBJ2-7 and V is TRBV3-1, with D unclear. The CDR3 runs to 15 residues. The germline gives CDR1 LGHDT, CDR2 YNNKEL (reference sequence).

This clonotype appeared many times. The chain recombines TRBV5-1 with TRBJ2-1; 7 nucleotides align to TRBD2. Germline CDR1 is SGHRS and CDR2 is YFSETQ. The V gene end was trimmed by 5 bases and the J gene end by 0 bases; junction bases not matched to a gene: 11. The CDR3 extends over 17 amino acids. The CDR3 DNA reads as TGCGCCAGCAGGCCTAGACTAGCAACGGGCTCCTACAATGAGCAGTTCTTC. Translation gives CASRPRLATGSYNEQFF. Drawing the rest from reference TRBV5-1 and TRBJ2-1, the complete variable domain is KAGVTQTPRYLIKTRGQQVTLSCSPISGHRSVSWYQQTPGQGLQFLFEYFSETQRNKGNFPGRFSGRQFSNSRSEMNVSTLELGDSALYLCASRPRLATGSYNEQFFGPGTRLTVL.